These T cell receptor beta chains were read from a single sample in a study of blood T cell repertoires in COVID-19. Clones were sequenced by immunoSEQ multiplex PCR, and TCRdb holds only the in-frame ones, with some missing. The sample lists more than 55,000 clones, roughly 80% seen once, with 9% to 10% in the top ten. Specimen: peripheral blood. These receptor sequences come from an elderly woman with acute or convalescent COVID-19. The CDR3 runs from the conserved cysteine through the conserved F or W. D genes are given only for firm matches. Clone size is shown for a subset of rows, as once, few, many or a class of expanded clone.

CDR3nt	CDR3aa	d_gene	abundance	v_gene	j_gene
TGTGCCAGCACCTATAAAAAGCGGGGGGACACAGATACGCAGTATTTT	CASTYKKRGDTDTQYF	TRBD2	once	TRBV6-6	TRBJ2-3
TGTGCCAGTAGTCCGGACAGTAACTATGGCTACACCTTC	CASSPDSNYGYTF	NA	NA	TRBV19	TRBJ1-2
TGTGCCAGCAGCTGGACAGGGGGCGGTGAAAAACTGTTTTTT	CASSWTGGGEKLFF	TRBD1	NA	TRBV11-2	TRBJ1-4
TGTGCCAGCAGCCAACCTACAGGGGGAATCGTTTTT	CASSQPTGGIVF	TRBD1	NA	TRBV3-1/TRBV3-2	TRBJ1-4
TGTGCCAGCAGTGTTGGTGGGGAGGGAGGCAATCAGCCCCAGCATTTT	CASSVGGEGGNQPQHF	NA	NA	TRBV6-1	TRBJ1-5
TGTGCCAGTAAAACCGGTAGGGGTCAGAATTCACCCCTCCACTTT	CASKTGRGQNSPLHF	NA	NA	TRBV19	TRBJ1-6
TGCGCCAGCAGCCCTGGGACTAGCGGGGGGGCCCGGCAGTTCTTC	CASSPGTSGGARQFF	TRBD2	NA	TRBV4-1	TRBJ2-1
TGTGCCAGCAGCCCAGGTCCCTCTCCAGATACGCAGTATTTT	CASSPGPSPDTQYF	NA	NA	TRBV3-1/TRBV3-2	TRBJ2-3
TGTGCCAGCAGTGAATACTGGGAGGGGTCCTATGGCTACACCTTC	CASSEYWEGSYGYTF	NA	NA	TRBV6-1	TRBJ1-2
TGTGCCAGCAGCCGTCAGGGGGCGGGACAAAATGAAAAACTGTTTTTT	CASSRQGAGQNEKLFF	TRBD1	NA	TRBV3-1/TRBV3-2	TRBJ1-4
TGTGCCAGCAGCTTAGACAGGGAATACGAGCAGTACTTC	CASSLDREYEQYF	NA	many	TRBV11-2	TRBJ2-7
TGTGCCAGCTCACCTGGAGACAGTGATGAAAAACTGTTTTTT	CASSPGDSDEKLFF	NA	NA	TRBV18	TRBJ1-4
TGTGCCAGTGGTATCGGACTGACTTTAGACACAGATACGCAGTATTTT	CASGIGLTLDTDTQYF	NA	NA	TRBV19	TRBJ2-3
TGTGCCAGTAGTAACAGGGGGTGGGATCAGCCCCAGCATTTT	CASSNRGWDQPQHF	TRBD1	NA	TRBV19	TRBJ1-5
TGTGCCAGCAGTTTATGGCAGGGCAATACGCAGTATTTT	CASSLWQGNTQYF	NA	NA	TRBV27	TRBJ2-3
TGTGCCAGCAGTCCTACAGGGATGGGTGTCGGGGAGCTGTTTTTT	CASSPTGMGVGELFF	NA	once	TRBV27	TRBJ2-2
TGTGCCAGCGGCCGGGGGGATTACGAGCAGTACTTC	CASGRGDYEQYF	TRBD2	NA	TRBV11-2	TRBJ2-7
TGCGCCAGCAGCTTTACACAGGGAAACACTGAAGCTTTCTTT	CASSFTQGNTEAFF	NA	NA	TRBV5-1	TRBJ1-1
TGTGCCAGCAGTTTAACCGGGGGGAGCTCCTACGAGCAGTACTTC	CASSLTGGSSYEQYF	TRBD2	NA	TRBV27	TRBJ2-7
TGTGCCAGTAGTACACAGGGGAATCAGCCCCAGCATTTT	CASSTQGNQPQHF	TRBD1	NA	TRBV19	TRBJ1-5
TGTGCCAGCAGCTTGGCATACTACGAGCAGTACTTC	CASSLAYYEQYF	NA	NA	TRBV11-2	TRBJ2-7
TGCGCCAGCAGCTTGGCCATGGCGGTTGTCTCCTACAATGAGCAGTTCTTC	CASSLAMAVVSYNEQFF	NA	NA	TRBV5-1	TRBJ2-1
TGTGCCAGCAGTGCAGACAGGGGTGAAAACACCATATATTTT	CASSADRGENTIYF	TRBD1	NA	TRBV2	TRBJ1-3
TGTGCCAGCAGCTTAACAGTAAATCAGCCCCAGCATTTT	CASSLTVNQPQHF	NA	NA	TRBV7-9	TRBJ1-5
TGCAGCGTTGATTTAGTGACAGGGGAAACGGGAAACACCATATATTTT	CSVDLVTGETGNTIYF	TRBD1	NA	TRBV29-1	TRBJ1-3
TGTGCCAGCACCCCCGGGACTAGCGGGGGGGCCGCCGGGGAGCTGTTTTTT	CASTPGTSGGAAGELFF	TRBD2	NA	TRBV7-8	TRBJ2-2
TGTGCCAGCAGCCCACAGGGGTTCTCTGGAAACACCATATATTTT	CASSPQGFSGNTIYF	TRBD1	few	TRBV16	TRBJ1-3
TGTGCCAGCAGGGGAGGGACTCAGCCCCAGCATTTT	CASRGGTQPQHF	NA	NA	TRBV25-1	TRBJ1-5
TGCAGCGCCGGACAGGGAGCCGACGAGCAGTACTTC	CSAGQGADEQYF	TRBD1	NA	TRBV29-1	TRBJ2-7
TGTGCCAGCAGCTTAGGCCGGGGTGCCCTCTCTGGAAACACCATATATTTT	CASSLGRGALSGNTIYF	NA	once	TRBV13	TRBJ1-3
TGTGCCAGCAGTTACCTGGCAGACAGGGCGTCCGGGGAGCTGTTTTTT	CASSYLADRASGELFF	TRBD1	NA	TRBV6-5	TRBJ2-2
TGTGCCAGTTCGGGGAGCAGCTATAATTCACCCCTCCACTTT	CASSGSSYNSPLHF	NA	NA	TRBV5-6	TRBJ1-6
TGTGCCAGCAGTGAAGCGGGGACAGGGGGCATCTACAATGAGCAGTTCTTC	CASSEAGTGGIYNEQFF	TRBD1	NA	TRBV6-1	TRBJ2-1
TGTGCCAGCAGTAGAGTCTGGACAGTCAATCAGCCCCAGCATTTT	CASSRVWTVNQPQHF	NA	NA	TRBV27	TRBJ1-5
TGTGCCAGTAGTATACCTGGGGGCACCTATAATTCACCCCTCCACTTT	CASSIPGGTYNSPLHF	NA	NA	TRBV19	TRBJ1-6
TGTGCCAGCAGCGCGAGGGGGCGCGGGGGCTACACCTTC	CASSARGRGGYTF	TRBD1	NA	TRBV9	TRBJ1-2
TGTGCCAGCAGCTTAAGTGGGGGGACCCACAATGAGCAGTTCTTC	CASSLSGGTHNEQFF	NA	NA	TRBV7-9	TRBJ2-1
TGTGCCAGCCGGGACAGGGGTCCCCACATTCAGTACTTC	CASRDRGPHIQYF	TRBD1	NA	TRBV19	TRBJ2-4
TGTGCCAGCATCCCCGACAGGGGTCGGCGGGAGACCCAGTACTTC	CASIPDRGRRETQYF	TRBD1	NA	TRBV6-5	TRBJ2-5
TGTGCCACGACCCGGGACATCAATTACCAAGAGACCCAGTACTTC	CATTRDINYQETQYF	NA	NA	TRBV15	TRBJ2-5
TGTGCCAGCAGCCAAGTCATAGCGGGGGCATACACAGATACGCAGTATTTT	CASSQVIAGAYTDTQYF	TRBD2	NA	TRBV14	TRBJ2-3
TGTGCCAGCTCACGTGGGGAGGACACCGGGGAGCTGTTTTTT	CASSRGEDTGELFF	NA	NA	TRBV18	TRBJ2-2
TGTGCCAGCAGTGAATCCCCTCCGGGAGGCTACACTGAAGCTTTCTTT	CASSESPPGGYTEAFF	NA	NA	TRBV6-1	TRBJ1-1
TGTGCCAGCAGTGAACCCGGGAATACCTACGAGCAGTACTTC	CASSEPGNTYEQYF	NA	once	TRBV6-1	TRBJ2-7
TGTGCCAGCTCACAGCAAATGGCCCGCAGGGGGGCAGATACGCAGTATTTT	CASSQQMARRGADTQYF	NA	NA	TRBV18	TRBJ2-3